This TCR beta chain comes out of a study of blood T cell repertoires in COVID-19. Per the original data handling: Reference gene primer amplification gave estimated nucleated cell counts. The method was immunoSEQ multiplex PCR; TCRdb's version includes in-frame clones alone and lacks a portion of them. That table gives V, J and clone size, and the DNA gave D and trimming. The sample records 150,000 or so clones, roughly nine tenths being singletons. The receptor was isolated from a woman in her 70s with acute or convalescent COVID-19. The sequenced sample consisted of peripheral blood.

In DNA, the CDR3 is TGCGCCAGCAGCCTTCTAGTTGATAGCGGGACGGGTGAGCAGTACTTC. Translation gives CASSLLVDSGTGEQYF. V is TRBV5-1 and J is TRBJ2-7, with 8 bases matching TRBD2. Trimming at V came to 4 bases and at J to 7 bases, leaving 16 bases not matched to a gene. The CDR3 spans 16 residues. Per germline, CDR1 SGHRS and CDR2 YFSETQ.